This TCR beta chain was found in a study of blood T cell repertoires in COVID-19. Study overall: The samples span acute and convalescent COVID-19 from the United States, Italy and Spain. PBMCs, B-cell-depleted T cells, or T cells were the source of the cDNA or gDNA that made up the material.

The CDR3 has 12 amino acids. Germline CDR1 and CDR2: SQVTM and ANQGSEA. V lost 6 bases, J lost 5 bases, and 13 bases lay in between. Per the original methods: Amplification with reference gene primers provided the estimates of nucleated cell counts. Clones were sequenced by immunoSEQ multiplex PCR, and TCRdb holds only the in-frame ones, with some missing. V and J calls and clone size are copied from that table; D and trimming were computed from the DNA. The top ten hold more than 2.5% of the sample, which has about 210,000 clones, around nine tenths seen once. The TCR sequence derives from a man between 60 and 75 years old with acute or convalescent COVID-19. Input material: peripheral blood. The chain combines TRBV29-1 with TRBJ2-5, with D possibly TRBD2 on 7 matching bases. The CDR3 region is CSVGGPGETQYF. CDR3 nucleotide sequence: TGCAGCGTCGGGGGGCCGGGGGAGACCCAGTACTTC. The variable domain in full, with the rest retrieved from reference TRBV29-1 and TRBJ2-5, is SAVISQKPSRDICQRGTSLTIQCQVDSQVTMMFWYRQQPGQSLTLIATANQGSEATYESGFVIDKFPISRPNLTFSTLTVSNMSPEDSSIYLCSVGGPGETQYFGPGTRLLVL.